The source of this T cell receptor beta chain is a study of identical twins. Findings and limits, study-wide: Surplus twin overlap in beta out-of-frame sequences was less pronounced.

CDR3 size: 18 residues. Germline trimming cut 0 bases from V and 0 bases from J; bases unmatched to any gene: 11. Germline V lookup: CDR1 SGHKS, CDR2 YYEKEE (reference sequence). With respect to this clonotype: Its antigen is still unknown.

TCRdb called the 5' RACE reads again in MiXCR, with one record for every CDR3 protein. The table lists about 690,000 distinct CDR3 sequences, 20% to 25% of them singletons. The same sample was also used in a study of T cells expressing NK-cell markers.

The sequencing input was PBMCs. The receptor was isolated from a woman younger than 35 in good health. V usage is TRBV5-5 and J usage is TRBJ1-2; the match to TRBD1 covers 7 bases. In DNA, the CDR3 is TGTGCCAGCAGCTTGGCCCCCGTCGGGACAGAACCTAACTATGGCTACACCTTC. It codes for CASSLAPVGTEPNYGYTF.